This TCR beta chain comes out of a study of response to subunit inactivated influenza vaccine. Study observations and caveats: The authors suggested that every seasonal influenza vaccination recruits few new T cells.

As to this clonotype: The antigen remains undetermined.

TCRdb independently ran MiXCR on the RT-PCR reads; one entry per CDR3 protein. The sample includes over 650,000 distinct CDR3 sequences, roughly 20% of them seen just once. Trimming shortened V by 2 bases and J by 3 bases, and 8 bases separated the two germline ends. Germline V gene lookup returns CDR1 SGHKS and CDR2 YYEKEE (reference sequence). CDR3 length: 13 residues. The rearrangement links TRBV5-5 to TRBJ1-2; D is unclear. This TCR was sampled from a man aged 45-60 years who received an inactivated influenza vaccine. The sequencing used PBMCs from blood, collected less than 6 days after vaccination. CDR3 nucleotides: TGTGCCAGCAGCTTCTGGAACGACTATGGCTACACCTTC. It encodes CASSFWNDYGYTF. Combining the CDR3 with reference TRBV5-5 and TRBJ1-2 gives the whole variable domain DAGVTQSPTHLIKTRGQQVTLRCSPISGHKSVSWYQQVLGQGPQFIFQYYEKEERGRGNFPDRFSARQFPNYSSELNVNALLLGDSALYLCASSFWNDYGYTFGSGTRLTVV.